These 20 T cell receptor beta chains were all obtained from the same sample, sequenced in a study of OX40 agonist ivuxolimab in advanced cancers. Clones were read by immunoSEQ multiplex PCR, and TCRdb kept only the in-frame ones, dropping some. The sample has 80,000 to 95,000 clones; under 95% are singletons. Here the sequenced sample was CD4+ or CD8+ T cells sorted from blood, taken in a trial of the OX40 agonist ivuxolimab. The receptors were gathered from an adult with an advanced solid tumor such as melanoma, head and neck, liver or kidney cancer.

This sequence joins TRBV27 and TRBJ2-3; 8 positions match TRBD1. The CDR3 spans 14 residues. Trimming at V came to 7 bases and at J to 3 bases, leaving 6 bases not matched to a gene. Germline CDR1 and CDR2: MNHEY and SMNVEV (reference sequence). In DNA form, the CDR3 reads TGTGCCAGCATCCAACAGGGGGGAACAGATACGCAGTATTTT. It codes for CASIQQGGTDTQYF.

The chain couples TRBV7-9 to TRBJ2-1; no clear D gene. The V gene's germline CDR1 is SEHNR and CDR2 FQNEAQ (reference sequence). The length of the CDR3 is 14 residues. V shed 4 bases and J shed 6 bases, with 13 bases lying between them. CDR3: CASSSSIQFNEQFF. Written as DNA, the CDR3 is TGTGCCAGCAGCTCCTCGATCCAATTCAATGAGCAGTTCTTC.

The DNA of the CDR3 is TGTGCTAGTGGTTTGGTTTTTGTATTAACGGATCTTGGGATCTCGGGCTACACCTTC. It yields the protein CASGLVFVLTDLGISGYTF. The rearrangement uses TRBV12-5 and TRBJ1-2; D unresolved. Between the trimmed V and J ends, which lost 0 bases and 8 bases, there was a span of 28 bases. The CDR3 loop spans 19 amino acids. The germline CDR1 and CDR2 sequences are LGHNT and FRNRAP.

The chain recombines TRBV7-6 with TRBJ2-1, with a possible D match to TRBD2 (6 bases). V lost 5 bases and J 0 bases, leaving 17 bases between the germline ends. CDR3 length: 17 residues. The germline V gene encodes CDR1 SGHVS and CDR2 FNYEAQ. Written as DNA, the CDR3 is TGTGCCAGCAGCCCCGGGGTAGCGGTATACTCCTACAATGAGCAGTTCTTC. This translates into CASSPGVAVYSYNEQFF.

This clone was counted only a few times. CDR3 loop: CASSPNQGNEQYF. Written as DNA, the CDR3 is TGTGCCAGCAGTCCAAACCAGGGAAACGAGCAGTACTTC. V usage is TRBV27 and J usage is TRBJ2-7; TRBD1 is a possible D gene (5 bases). Between the trimmed V and J ends, which lost 5 bases and 5 bases, there was a span of 13 bases. Germline V gives CDR1 MNHEY, CDR2 SMNVEV (reference sequence). The CDR3 sequence is 13 residues long.

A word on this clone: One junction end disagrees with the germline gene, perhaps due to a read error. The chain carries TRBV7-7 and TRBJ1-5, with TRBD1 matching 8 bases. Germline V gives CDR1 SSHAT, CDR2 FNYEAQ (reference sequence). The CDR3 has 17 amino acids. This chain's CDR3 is CASSLGSWGTGNQPQHF. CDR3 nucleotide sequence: TGTGCTAGCAGCTTAGGGAGCTGGGGGACAGGTAATCAGCCCCAGCATTTT. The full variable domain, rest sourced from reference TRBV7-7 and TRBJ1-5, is GAGVSQSPRYKVTKRGQDVTLRCDPISSHATLYWYQQALGQGPEFLTYFNYEAQPDKSGLPSDRFSAERPEGSISTLTIQRTEQRDSAMYRCASSLGSWGTGNQPQHFGDGTRLSIL.

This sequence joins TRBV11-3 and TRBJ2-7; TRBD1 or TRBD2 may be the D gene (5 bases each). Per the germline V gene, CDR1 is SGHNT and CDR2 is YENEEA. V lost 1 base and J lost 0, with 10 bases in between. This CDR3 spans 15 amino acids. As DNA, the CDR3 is TGTGCCAGCAGCTTAGTGGGGACGGCCTCCTACGAGCAGTACTTC. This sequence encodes CASSLVGTASYEQYF.

The CDR3 loop reads CASSWTSGRADTQYF. As DNA, the CDR3 is TGTGCCAGCAGCTGGACTAGCGGGAGGGCAGATACGCAGTATTTT. The chain combines TRBV11-2 with TRBJ2-3, with 15 bases fitting TRBD2. Germline CDR1 and CDR2: SGHAT and FQNNGV. The length of the CDR3 is 15 residues. V trimming: 4 bases; J trimming: 4 bases; junction bases outside the gene matches: 0.

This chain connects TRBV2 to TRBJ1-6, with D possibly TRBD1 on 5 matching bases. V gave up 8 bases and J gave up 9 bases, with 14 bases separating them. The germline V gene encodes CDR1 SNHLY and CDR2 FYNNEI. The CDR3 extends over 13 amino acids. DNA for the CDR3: TGTGCCAGCTTGGGGGTCTCGGGTTCACCCCTCCACTTT. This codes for CASLGVSGSPLHF.

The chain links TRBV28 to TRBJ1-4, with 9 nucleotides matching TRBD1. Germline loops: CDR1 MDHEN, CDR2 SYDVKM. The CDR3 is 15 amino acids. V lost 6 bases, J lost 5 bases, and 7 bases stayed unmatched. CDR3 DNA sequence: TGTGCCAGCAGCCGCCAACAGGGGGCGAATGAAAAACTGTTTTTT. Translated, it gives CASSRQQGANEKLFF.

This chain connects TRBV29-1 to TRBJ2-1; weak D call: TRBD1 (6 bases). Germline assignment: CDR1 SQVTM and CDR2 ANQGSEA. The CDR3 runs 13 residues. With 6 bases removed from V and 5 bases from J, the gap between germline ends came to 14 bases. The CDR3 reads CSVHQGIHNEQFF. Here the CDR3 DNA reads TGCAGCGTCCACCAGGGGATTCACAATGAGCAGTTCTTC.

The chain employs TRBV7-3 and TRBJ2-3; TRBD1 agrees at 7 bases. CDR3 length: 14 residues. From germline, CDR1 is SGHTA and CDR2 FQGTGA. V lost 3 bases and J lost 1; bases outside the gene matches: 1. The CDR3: CASSLGTGTDTQYF. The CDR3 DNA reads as TGTGCCAGCAGCTTGGGGACAGGCACAGATACGCAGTATTTT.

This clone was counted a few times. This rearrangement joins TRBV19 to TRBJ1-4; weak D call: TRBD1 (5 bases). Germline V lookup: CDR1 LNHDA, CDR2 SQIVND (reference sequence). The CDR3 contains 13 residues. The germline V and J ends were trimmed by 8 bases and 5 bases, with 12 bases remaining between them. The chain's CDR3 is CASGRDLNEKLFF. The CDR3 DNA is TGTGCCAGTGGGCGGGACTTGAATGAAAAACTGTTTTTT. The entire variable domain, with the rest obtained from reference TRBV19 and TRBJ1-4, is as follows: DGGITQSPKYLFRKEGQNVTLSCEQNLNHDAMYWYRQDPGQGLRLIYYSQIVNDFQKGDIAEGYSVSREKKESFPLTVTSAQKNPTAFYLCASGRDLNEKLFFGSGTQLSVL.

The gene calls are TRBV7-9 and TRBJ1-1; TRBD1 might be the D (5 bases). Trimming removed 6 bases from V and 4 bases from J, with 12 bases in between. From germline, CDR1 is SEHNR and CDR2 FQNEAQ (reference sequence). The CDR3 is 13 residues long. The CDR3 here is CASSYPGGTEAFF. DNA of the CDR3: TGTGCCAGCAGTTACCCCGGGGGCACTGAAGCTTTCTTT.

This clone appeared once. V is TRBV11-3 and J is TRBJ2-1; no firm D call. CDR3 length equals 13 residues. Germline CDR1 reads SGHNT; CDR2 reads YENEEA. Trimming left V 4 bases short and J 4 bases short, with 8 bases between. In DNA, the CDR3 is TGTGCCAGCAGCTCGCTCGAATACAATGAGCAGTTCTTC. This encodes CASSSLEYNEQFF.

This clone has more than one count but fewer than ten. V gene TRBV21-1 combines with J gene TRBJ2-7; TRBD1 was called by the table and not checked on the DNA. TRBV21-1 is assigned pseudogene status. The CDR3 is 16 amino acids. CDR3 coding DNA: TGTGCCAGCAGCAAAGGCGAGGAGGACAGCTCCTACGAGCAGTACTTC. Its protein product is CASSKGEEDSSYEQYF.

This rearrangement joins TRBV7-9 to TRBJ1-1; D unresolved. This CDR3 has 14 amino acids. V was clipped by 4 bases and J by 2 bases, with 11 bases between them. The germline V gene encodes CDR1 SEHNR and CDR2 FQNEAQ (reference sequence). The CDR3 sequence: CASSSRTGNTEAFF. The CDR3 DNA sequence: TGTGCCAGCAGCTCTAGGACGGGAAACACTGAAGCTTTCTTT.

The CDR3 bases are TGCGCCAGCAGCTTGGGACAGGGGCCTAACTATGGCTACACCTTC. Translating it yields CASSLGQGPNYGYTF. J is TRBJ1-2 and V is TRBV5-1; 8 bases map to TRBD1. V dropped 0 bases and J dropped 0; count of bases not matched to a gene: 1. Germline V gene data show CDR1 as SGHRS and CDR2 as YFSETQ. The CDR3 runs 15 residues.

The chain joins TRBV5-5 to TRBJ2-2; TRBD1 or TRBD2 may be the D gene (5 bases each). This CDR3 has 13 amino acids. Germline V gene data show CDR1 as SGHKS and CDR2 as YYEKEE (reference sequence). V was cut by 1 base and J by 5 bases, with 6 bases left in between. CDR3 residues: CASSLWGTGELFF. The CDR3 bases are TGTGCCAGCAGCTTGTGGGGGACCGGGGAGCTGTTTTTT.

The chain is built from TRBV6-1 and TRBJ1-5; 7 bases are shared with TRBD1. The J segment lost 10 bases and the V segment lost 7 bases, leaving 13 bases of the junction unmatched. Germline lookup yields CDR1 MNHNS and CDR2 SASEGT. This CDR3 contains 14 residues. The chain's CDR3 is CASTRDSQRNPQHF. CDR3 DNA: TGTGCCAGCACCCGGGACAGCCAGAGGAATCCCCAGCATTTT.